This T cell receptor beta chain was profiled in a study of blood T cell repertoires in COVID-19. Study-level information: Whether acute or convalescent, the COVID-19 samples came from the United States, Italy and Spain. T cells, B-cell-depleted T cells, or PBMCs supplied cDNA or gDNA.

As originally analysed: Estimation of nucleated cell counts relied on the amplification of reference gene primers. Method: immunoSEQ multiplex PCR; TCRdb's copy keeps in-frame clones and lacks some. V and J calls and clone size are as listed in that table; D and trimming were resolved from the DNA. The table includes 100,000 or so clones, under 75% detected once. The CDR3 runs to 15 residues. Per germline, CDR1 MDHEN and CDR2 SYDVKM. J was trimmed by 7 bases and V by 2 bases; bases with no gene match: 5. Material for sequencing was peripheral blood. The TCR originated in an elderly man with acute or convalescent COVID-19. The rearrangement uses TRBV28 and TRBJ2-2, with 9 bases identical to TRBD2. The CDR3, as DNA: TGTGCCAGCAGTTTACCAGCGGGAGGTCACGGGGAGCTGTTTTTT. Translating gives CASSLPAGGHGELFF.